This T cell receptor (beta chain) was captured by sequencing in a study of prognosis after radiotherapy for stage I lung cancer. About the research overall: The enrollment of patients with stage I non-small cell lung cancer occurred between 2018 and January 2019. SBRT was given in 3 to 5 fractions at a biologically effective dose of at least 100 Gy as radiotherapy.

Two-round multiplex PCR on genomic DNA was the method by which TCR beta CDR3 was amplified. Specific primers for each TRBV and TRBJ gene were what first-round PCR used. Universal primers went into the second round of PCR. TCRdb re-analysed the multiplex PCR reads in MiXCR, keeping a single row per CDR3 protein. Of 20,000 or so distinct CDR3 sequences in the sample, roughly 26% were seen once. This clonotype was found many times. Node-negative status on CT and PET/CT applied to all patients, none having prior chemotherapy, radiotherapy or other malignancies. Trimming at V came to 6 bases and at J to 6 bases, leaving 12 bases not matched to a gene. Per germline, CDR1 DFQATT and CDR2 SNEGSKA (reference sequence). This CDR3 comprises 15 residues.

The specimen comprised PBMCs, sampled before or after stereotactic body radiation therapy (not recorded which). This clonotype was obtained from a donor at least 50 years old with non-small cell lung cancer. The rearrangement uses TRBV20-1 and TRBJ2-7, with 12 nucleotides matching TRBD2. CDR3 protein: CSAYPSGRELGEQYF. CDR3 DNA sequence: TGCAGTGCATACCCTAGCGGGAGGGAATTAGGCGAGCAGTACTTC.